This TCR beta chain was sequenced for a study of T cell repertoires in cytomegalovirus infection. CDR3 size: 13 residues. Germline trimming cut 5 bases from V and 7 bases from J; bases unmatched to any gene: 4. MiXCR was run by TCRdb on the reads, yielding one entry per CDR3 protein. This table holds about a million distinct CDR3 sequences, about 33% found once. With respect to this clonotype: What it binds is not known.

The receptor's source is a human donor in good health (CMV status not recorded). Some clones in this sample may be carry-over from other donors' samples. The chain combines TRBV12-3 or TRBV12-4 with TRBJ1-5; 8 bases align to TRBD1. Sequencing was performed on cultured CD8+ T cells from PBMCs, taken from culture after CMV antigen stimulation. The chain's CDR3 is CASSGDRSQPQHF. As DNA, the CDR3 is TGTGCCAGCAGTGGGGACAGGTCGCAGCCCCAGCATTTT.